One and the same sample provided the 24 T cell receptor beta chains below, sequenced in a study of beta chain features in type 1 diabetes. The study reverse transcribed the entire isolated RNA, so it sequenced expressed TCRB transcripts. Libraries were prepared by immunoSEQ multiplex PCR; TCRdb keeps only in-frame clonotypes and omits some of them. The data show 200,000 to 250,000 clones, less than 15% seen once. Material: naive CD4+ T cells from blood. These receptors all stem from a woman aged 35 to 49 in good health.

The CDR3, as DNA: TGCGCCAGCAGCTTGGGACTCCTGAGGGACTACGAGCAGTACTTC. This translates into CASSLGLLRDYEQYF. The rearrangement uses TRBV5-1 and TRBJ2-7; possibly TRBD2 for D (5 bases). The CDR3 is 15 amino acids. V was trimmed by 0 bases and J by 3 bases, leaving 13 bases between them. Germline V gives CDR1 SGHRS, CDR2 YFSETQ.

The table lists this clone with a few counts. Other DNA variants within this sample encode the same CDR3. V gene TRBV18 combines with J gene TRBJ2-1; 9 nucleotides agree with TRBD1. Per germline, CDR1 KGHSH and CDR2 LQKENI. CDR3 size: 13 residues. V lost 3 bases and J lost 6; bases outside the gene matches: 0. Here the CDR3 reads CASSPGQGNEQFF. DNA for the CDR3: TGTGCCAGCTCACCGGGACAGGGCAATGAGCAGTTCTTC.

This clone was detected a few times. The chain recombines TRBV27 with TRBJ1-4; D is unclear. The V end lost 0 bases, the J end lost 4 bases, and 6 bases lay between the germline ends. Germline CDR1 reads MNHEY; CDR2 reads SMNVEV (reference sequence). The CDR3 runs to 14 residues. The CDR3 region is CASSLSFSNEKLFF. CDR3 DNA sequence: TGTGCCAGCAGTTTATCGTTCAGTAATGAAAAACTGTTTTTT.

This clone was seen a handful of times. The chain has TRBV5-1 and TRBJ2-6; TRBD2 aligns across 8 bases. This CDR3 spans 18 amino acids. Trimming cost V 1 base and J 3 bases; bases outside gene matches: 9. Germline assignment: CDR1 SGHRS and CDR2 YFSETQ. CDR3 amino acids: CASSLSLAGPGGANVLTF. CDR3 nucleotides: TGCGCCAGCAGCTTGAGTCTAGCGGGCCCAGGTGGGGCCAACGTCCTGACTTTC.

In this sample, this clone turned up a few times. In nucleotides, the CDR3 is TGTGCCAGTAGTTGGGGACTAGCGGGGGTTGAGCAGTTCTTC. Translating gives CASSWGLAGVEQFF. V gene TRBV19 combines with J gene TRBJ2-1; 14 bases match TRBD2. The CDR3 sequence is 14 residues long. The trim removed 5 bases at V and 9 bases at J, leaving 3 bases unmatched. Germline V CDR1 and CDR2: LNHDA, SQIVND (reference sequence).

In its sample, this clone was seen a few times. The chain carries TRBV6-5 and TRBJ2-3; D might be TRBD2 (5 bases). CDR1 is MNHEY, CDR2 SVGAGI, per germline. V was shortened by 7 bases and J by 1 base, with 15 bases between the two germline ends. This CDR3 spans 15 amino acids. CDR3 sequence (DNA): TGTGCCAGCATCCCGTCCGGGGTGGGCACAGATACGCAGTATTTT. The encoded protein is CASIPSGVGTDTQYF.

The chain is built from TRBV2 and TRBJ1-2; 7 bases are a match to TRBD1. The CDR3 covers 13 residues. J was trimmed by 4 bases and V by 6 bases; bases with no gene match: 5. In germline, CDR1 is SNHLY, CDR2 FYNNEI. The DNA of the CDR3 is TGTGCCAGCAGCCAACAGGGGACCTATGGCTACACCTTC. Its translation is CASSQQGTYGYTF.

The chain has TRBV7-2 and TRBJ2-3; 8 positions match TRBD1. Germline-derived CDR1 and CDR2 are SGHTA and FQGNSA. The CDR3 is 17 amino acids. J was trimmed by 0 bases and V by 5 bases; bases with no gene match: 10. The CDR3 loop is CASSHPLTGVSTDTQYF. The DNA of the CDR3 is TGTGCCAGCAGCCACCCACTGACAGGGGTCAGCACAGATACGCAGTATTTT.

The V gene is TRBV5-4, the J gene TRBJ1-2, with TRBD1 matching over 12 bases. Germline CDR1 is SGHNT and CDR2 is YYREEE (reference sequence). V shed 1 base and J 14 bases; nucleotides not matched to a gene: 9. The length of the CDR3 is 14 residues. The CDR3 sequence: CASSLSGTGGTRTF. The CDR3 DNA reads as TGTGCCAGCAGCTTGAGCGGGACAGGGGGCACGCGGACCTTC.

The chain links TRBV5-4 to TRBJ1-2; possible D gene TRBD1, 5 bases. V was clipped by 2 bases and J by 6 bases, with 11 bases between them. Germline V gene sequence: CDR1 SGHNT, CDR2 YYREEE (reference sequence). The CDR3 contains 13 residues. The CDR3: CASSLLQENGYTF. In DNA, the CDR3 is TGTGCCAGCAGCTTACTACAGGAGAATGGCTACACCTTC. The complete variable domain, with remaining parts taken from reference TRBV5-4 and TRBJ1-2, reads ETGVTQSPTHLIKTRGQQVTLRCSSQSGHNTVSWYQQALGQGPQFIFQYYREEENGRGNFPPRFSGLQFPNYSSELNVNALELDDSALYLCASSLLQENGYTFGSGTRLTVV.

This clone turned up a few times. The chain recombines TRBV5-1 with TRBJ2-1, with D unclear. Per germline, CDR1 SGHRS and CDR2 YFSETQ. V lost 5 bases to trimming and J lost 3 bases, with 9 bases between them. The length of the CDR3 is 13 residues. The CDR3 sequence: CASRLEVYNEQFF. Here the CDR3 DNA reads TGCGCCAGCAGGCTAGAAGTCTACAATGAGCAGTTCTTC.

The chain links TRBV7-2 to TRBJ2-7, with 10 bases aligning to TRBD1. Germline trimming cut 1 base from V and 6 bases from J; bases unmatched to any gene: 9. Germline CDR1 and CDR2: SGHTA and FQGNSA. The CDR3 contains 16 residues. Written as DNA, the CDR3 is TGTGCCAGCAGCTTAGTCGCGACAGGGGGCGTAGGCGAGCAGTACTTC. Amino acid sequence: CASSLVATGGVGEQYF. The variable domain in full, completed from reference TRBV7-2 and TRBJ2-7, reads GAGVSQSPSNKVTEKGKDVELRCDPISGHTALYWYRQSLGQGLEFLIYFQGNSAPDKSGLPSDRFSAERTGGSVSTLTIQRTQQEDSAVYLCASSLVATGGVGEQYFGPGTRLTVT.

This clone was seen a few times. The V call is TRBV29-1, the J call TRBJ2-7; possibly TRBD1 for D (6 bases). The CDR3 runs 15 residues. Germline CDR1 and CDR2: SQVTM and ANQGSEA. V was pared by 3 bases and J by 6 bases, with 21 bases between. CDR3: CSVELTGTPSTEQYF. The CDR3 DNA is TGCAGCGTTGAGTTGACCGGGACACCGTCGACCGAGCAGTACTTC.

The V call is TRBV19, the J call TRBJ1-1; D is possibly TRBD1 (6 bases). V gave up 4 bases and J gave up 5 bases, with 17 bases separating them. The germline gives CDR1 LNHDA, CDR2 SQIVND (reference sequence). The CDR3 is 15 amino acids. CDR3 residues: CASSNLQGLGTEAFF. The CDR3 region has the DNA TGTGCCAGTAGTAACCTGCAGGGGTTAGGTACTGAAGCTTTCTTT.

This clone showed up many times. The V and J genes are TRBV14 and TRBJ1-1; tentatively, D is TRBD1 (5 bases). The CDR3 runs 12 residues. The V end was cut by 5 bases, the J end by 7 bases, with 11 bases between. Germline V gene sequence: CDR1 SGHDN, CDR2 FVKESK. CDR3 sequence reads: CASSLRGGEAFF. The CDR3 nucleotides read TGTGCCAGCAGCTTAAGGGGCGGTGAAGCTTTCTTT.

J is TRBJ1-2 and V is TRBV6-6; perhaps TRBD1 as D (6 bases). Trimming removed 4 bases from V and 2 bases from J, with 8 bases in between. The CDR3 consists of 13 residues. The V gene's germline CDR1 is MNHNY and CDR2 SVGAGI (reference sequence). The CDR3, as DNA: TGTGCCAGCAGTTGGACAGAGAACTATGGCTACACCTTC. Translating it yields CASSWTENYGYTF.

The rearrangement joins TRBV19 to TRBJ2-7, with 8 bases identical to TRBD1. The CDR3 is 15 amino acids. Germline values: CDR1 LNHDA, CDR2 SQIVND (reference sequence). J lost 5 bases, V lost 5 bases, and 11 bases had no gene match. In DNA form, the CDR3 reads TGTGCCAGTAGTCCCCTCTGGACAGGGTCGAACGAGCAGTACTTC. Its translation is CASSPLWTGSNEQYF.

In DNA form, the CDR3 reads TGTGCCACCACTGTTGCCAATGAGCAGTTCTTC. Translation: CATTVANEQFF. The rearrangement uses TRBV6-5 and TRBJ2-1; no definite D call. Trimming cost V 10 bases and J 6 bases, with 10 bases left between them. Germline V gene lookup returns CDR1 MNHEY and CDR2 SVGAGI. This CDR3 contains 11 residues.

This clone was counted only a few times. The chain has TRBV7-2 and TRBJ2-3; D not certain. This CDR3 spans 13 amino acids. V gave up 5 bases and J gave up 7 bases, with 13 bases separating them. Germline V gives CDR1 SGHTA, CDR2 FQGNSA. This CDR3 reads CASSPTYTHTQYF. The CDR3 coding sequence is TGTGCCAGCAGCCCTACTTATACCCATACGCAGTATTTT.

A few counts support this clone. The chain combines TRBV11-2 with TRBJ2-3, with D unresolved. The germline V gene encodes CDR1 SGHAT and CDR2 FQNNGV. This CDR3 has 14 residues. The germline V and J ends were trimmed by 5 bases and 2 bases, with 11 bases remaining between them. CDR3 in amino acids: CASSAWFITDTQYF. In nucleotides, the CDR3 is TGTGCCAGCAGCGCGTGGTTTATCACAGATACGCAGTATTTT.

The chain joins TRBV18 to TRBJ1-3, with D possibly TRBD1 on 6 matching bases. V gave up 3 bases and J gave up 0 bases, with 9 bases separating them. In germline, CDR1 is KGHSH, CDR2 LQKENI. There are 15 residues in the CDR3. The CDR3 loop reads CASSPRTDSGNTIYF. The CDR3, as DNA: TGTGCCAGCTCACCCCGGACAGACTCTGGAAACACCATATATTTT.

The chain is built from TRBV4-1 and TRBJ1-2, with D unresolved. CDR1 is MGHRA, CDR2 YSYEKL, per germline. V was clipped by 0 bases and J by 3 bases, with 8 bases between them. This CDR3 region has 14 residues. CDR3 residues: CASSQDWADYGYTF. CDR3 sequence (DNA): TGCGCCAGCAGCCAAGATTGGGCAGACTATGGCTACACCTTC.

The gene calls are TRBV5-1 and TRBJ2-7; 9 bases agree with TRBD1. This CDR3 is built from 15 residues. Germline lookup yields CDR1 SGHRS and CDR2 YFSETQ. V lost 3 bases and J lost 5; bases outside the gene matches: 9. CDR3 in amino acids: CASSSIGTGLDEQYF. As DNA, the CDR3 is TGCGCCAGCAGCTCCATCGGGACAGGGCTGGACGAGCAGTACTTC.

This clone turned up a few times. This chain connects TRBV25-1 to TRBJ2-7; D perhaps matches TRBD2 (5 bases). The CDR3 sequence is 12 residues long. The V and J ends lost 7 bases and 3 bases respectively, with 10 bases between them. Germline CDR1 MGHDK, CDR2 SYGVNS. Written as DNA, the CDR3 is TGTGCCAGCAATGGAGGAGGCTACGAGCAGTACTTC. Translating it yields CASNGGGYEQYF.